This T cell receptor beta chain stems from a study of control samples from healthy donors and cancer patients. Trimming shortened V by 4 bases and J by 8 bases, and 17 bases separated the two germline ends. The CDR3 consists of 14 residues. Germline CDR1 SGHTA, CDR2 FQGNSA. Produced via immunoSEQ multiplex PCR; TCRdb's table is partial and in-frame only. The repertoire holds 120,000 or so clones, with 85% to 95% as singletons. The sample consisted of PBMCs. The gene calls are TRBV7-2 and TRBJ1-1, with D perhaps TRBD1 (5 bases). The sequence came from an elderly man with head and neck cancer. The CDR3 protein is CASSYLRIRDEAFF. For the CDR3, the DNA is TGTGCCAGCAGCTACCTACGGATCCGGGACGAAGCTTTCTTT.